A selection of T cell receptor beta chains follows, all from one sample in a study of blood T cell repertoires in COVID-19. Libraries were prepared by immunoSEQ multiplex PCR; TCRdb keeps only in-frame clonotypes and omits some of them. The sample contains 110,000 or so clones, 85% to 90% of which appear only once. The sample was peripheral blood. The receptors originated from a woman aged 60-70 years with COVID-19, enrolled during active disease. Each CDR3 is given with its conserved first and last residue. D genes are given only for firm matches. For some rows the clone size is stated as once, few or many, or as a class when expanded; others skip it.

v_gene: TRBV10-2
j_gene: TRBJ1-2
abundance: once
d_gene: TRBD1
CDR3nt: TGCGCCAGCGCACCACAGGGGGGGGTAGGCCAAGCCTACACCTTC
CDR3aa: CASAPQGGVGQAYTF

v_gene: TRBV5-4
j_gene: TRBJ1-1
abundance: NA
d_gene: NA
CDR3nt: TGTGCCAGCAGCCGGGTACCCAGCGGACAGATGAACACTGAAGCTTTCTTT
CDR3aa: CASSRVPSGQMNTEAFF

v_gene: TRBV5-1
j_gene: TRBJ1-1
abundance: once
d_gene: NA
CDR3nt: TGCGCCAGCAGCATAACATCGCCGAACACTGAAGCTTTCTTT
CDR3aa: CASSITSPNTEAFF

v_gene: TRBV19
j_gene: TRBJ2-3
abundance: many
d_gene: NA
CDR3nt: TGTGCCAGTAGTATGATGGGTGGCAGGGGGACTGCCACAGATACGCAGTATTTT
CDR3aa: CASSMMGGRGTATDTQYF

v_gene: TRBV18
j_gene: TRBJ1-2
abundance: NA
d_gene: TRBD1
CDR3nt: TGTGCCAGCTCACCAACAAACAGGGGATACAACTATGGCTACACCTTC
CDR3aa: CASSPTNRGYNYGYTF

v_gene: TRBV10-2
j_gene: TRBJ1-1
abundance: NA
d_gene: TRBD1
CDR3nt: TGCGCCAGCAGTCGGGGACAGGGATGGACTGAAGCTTTCTTT
CDR3aa: CASSRGQGWTEAFF

v_gene: TRBV19
j_gene: TRBJ2-2
abundance: NA
d_gene: TRBD1
CDR3nt: TGTGCCAGTAAGCGACCCGGGGACAGATACACCGGGGAGCTGTTTTTT
CDR3aa: CASKRPGDRYTGELFF

v_gene: TRBV19
j_gene: TRBJ1-5
abundance: NA
d_gene: NA
CDR3nt: TGTGCCAGTAGTATCTCGAATCAGCCCCAGCATTTT
CDR3aa: CASSISNQPQHF

v_gene: TRBV6-1
j_gene: TRBJ1-2
abundance: NA
d_gene: TRBD1
CDR3nt: TGTGCCAGCAGTGATAGACAGGGGGCGGTGGATGGCTACACCTTC
CDR3aa: CASSDRQGAVDGYTF

v_gene: TRBV7-9
j_gene: TRBJ2-2
abundance: NA
d_gene: NA
CDR3nt: TGTGCCAGCAGCTCCCCGAGCAGGGCGACCGGGGAGCTGTTTTTT
CDR3aa: CASSSPSRATGELFF

v_gene: TRBV3-1/TRBV3-2
j_gene: TRBJ2-3
abundance: NA
d_gene: NA
CDR3nt: TGTGCCAGCAGCCAAATCGCGACAGATACGCAGTATTTT
CDR3aa: CASSQIATDTQYF

v_gene: TRBV9
j_gene: TRBJ2-7
abundance: NA
d_gene: NA
CDR3nt: TGTGCCAGCAGCGTAGGGAGCGACTCCTACGAGCAGTACTTC
CDR3aa: CASSVGSDSYEQYF

v_gene: TRBV19
j_gene: TRBJ1-1
abundance: NA
d_gene: NA
CDR3nt: TGTGCCAGTAACGTTCACATGAACACTGAAGCTTTCTTT
CDR3aa: CASNVHMNTEAFF

v_gene: TRBV7-3
j_gene: TRBJ2-1
abundance: few
d_gene: NA
CDR3nt: TGTGCCAGCAGCATCGACAGTTCCTTGTACAATGAGCAGTTCTTC
CDR3aa: CASSIDSSLYNEQFF

v_gene: TRBV5-4
j_gene: TRBJ2-2
abundance: NA
d_gene: TRBD2
CDR3nt: TGTGCCAGCAGCTTGAATGCGGGGGGCGAAACCGGGGAGCTGTTTTTT
CDR3aa: CASSLNAGGETGELFF

v_gene: TRBV15
j_gene: TRBJ1-5
abundance: once
d_gene: TRBD1
CDR3nt: TGTGCCACCACGAAGGACAGGGGGGTTCAGCCCCAGCATTTT
CDR3aa: CATTKDRGVQPQHF

v_gene: TRBV2
j_gene: TRBJ1-1
abundance: NA
d_gene: NA
CDR3nt: TGTGCCAGCAGTCATGACAAAATCATGAACACTGAAGCTTTCTTT
CDR3aa: CASSHDKIMNTEAFF

v_gene: TRBV10-3
j_gene: TRBJ2-7
abundance: NA
d_gene: NA
CDR3nt: TGTGCCATCAGTGAGTCAAGAGCTAGCTCCCCCTACGAGCAGTACTTC
CDR3aa: CAISESRASSPYEQYF

v_gene: TRBV19
j_gene: TRBJ1-2
abundance: few
d_gene: NA
CDR3nt: TGTGCCAGTAGTATCCAAAAAAACTATGGCTACACCTTC
CDR3aa: CASSIQKNYGYTF

v_gene: TRBV19
j_gene: TRBJ2-2
abundance: NA
d_gene: NA
CDR3nt: TGTGCCAGTAGTAAAAGAACAGGGATTTTCTCCGGGGAGCTGTTTTTT
CDR3aa: CASSKRTGIFSGELFF

v_gene: TRBV6-5
j_gene: TRBJ1-1
abundance: NA
d_gene: NA
CDR3nt: TGTGCCACCGTTGTCGACACTGAAGCTTTCTTT
CDR3aa: CATVVDTEAFF

v_gene: TRBV5-1
j_gene: TRBJ2-3
abundance: NA
d_gene: TRBD2
CDR3nt: TGCGCCAGCAGCTCGGGACTAGCGATAGATACGCAGTATTTT
CDR3aa: CASSSGLAIDTQYF

v_gene: TRBV5-4
j_gene: TRBJ1-2
abundance: NA
d_gene: TRBD1
CDR3nt: TGTGCCAGCAACCGGGGGGGGGACAGCTATTATGGCTACACCTTC
CDR3aa: CASNRGGDSYYGYTF

v_gene: TRBV6-5
j_gene: TRBJ1-5
abundance: few
d_gene: NA
CDR3nt: TGTGCCAGCAGTTATCGGCGGGGCAATCAGCCCCAGCATTTT
CDR3aa: CASSYRRGNQPQHF

v_gene: TRBV30
j_gene: TRBJ1-2
abundance: NA
d_gene: NA
CDR3nt: TGTGCCTGGAGGAGACAGACGTATGGCTACACCTTC
CDR3aa: CAWRRQTYGYTF

v_gene: TRBV7-9
j_gene: TRBJ1-1
abundance: NA
d_gene: NA
CDR3nt: TGTGCCAGCAGTTTGGACACCCATGTGGCTTTCTTT
CDR3aa: CASSLDTHVAFF

v_gene: TRBV2
j_gene: TRBJ1-5
abundance: NA
d_gene: NA
CDR3nt: TGTGCCAGCAGTTTTTTTGACACTCAGCCCCAGCATTTT
CDR3aa: CASSFFDTQPQHF

v_gene: TRBV18
j_gene: TRBJ1-1
abundance: NA
d_gene: NA
CDR3nt: TGTGCCAGCTCACCACCGAACGGGATAAACACTGAAGCTTTCTTT
CDR3aa: CASSPPNGINTEAFF

v_gene: TRBV10-3
j_gene: TRBJ1-3
abundance: NA
d_gene: NA
CDR3nt: TGTGCCATCAGTGGGACAGAGTTAAACACCATATATTTT
CDR3aa: CAISGTELNTIYF

v_gene: TRBV19
j_gene: TRBJ1-2
abundance: NA
d_gene: NA
CDR3nt: TGTGCCAGTAGTATTGGAGGGAGTAACTATGGCTACACCTTC
CDR3aa: CASSIGGSNYGYTF

v_gene: TRBV5-5
j_gene: TRBJ1-3
abundance: NA
d_gene: NA
CDR3nt: TGTGCCAGCAGCTCACCGCAGGCCGAGACGTGGAACACCATATATTTT
CDR3aa: CASSSPQAETWNTIYF

v_gene: TRBV7-9
j_gene: TRBJ1-2
abundance: NA
d_gene: NA
CDR3nt: TGTGCCAGCAGCTTAGGCCCAGGGTTTGGCTACACCTTC
CDR3aa: CASSLGPGFGYTF

v_gene: TRBV6-6
j_gene: TRBJ2-2
abundance: NA
d_gene: NA
CDR3nt: TGTGCCAGCAGTTACTGGCGGCAGGAGGCCGGGGAGCTGTTTTTT
CDR3aa: CASSYWRQEAGELFF